The T cell receptor beta chain under discussion was sequenced for a study of blood T cell repertoires in COVID-19. The germline V gene has CDR1 MNHEY and CDR2 SVGEGT. Between the trimmed V and J ends, which lost 4 bases and 9 bases, there was a span of 19 bases. This CDR3 is built from 16 residues. The protocol was immunoSEQ multiplex PCR, while the TCRdb copy is restricted to in-frame clones and leaves out a portion. The sample shows roughly 100,000 clones, 92% of them seen only once. Sample: peripheral blood. The chain combines TRBV6-2 or TRBV6-3 with TRBJ1-6; no firm D call. The clonotype comes from a woman between 50 and 59 years old with COVID-19, enrolled during active disease. The CDR3 spells CASSSPRQLGFSPLHF. The CDR3 DNA sequence: TGTGCCAGCAGTTCACCCCGCCAGCTAGGTTTTTCACCCCTCCACTTT.